What follows describes a single T cell receptor beta chain. Its antigen is unknown. The PCR had 60 Vbeta and 13 Jbeta primers. The authors' processing: Tens of millions of unique TCR beta chains, roughly 11 million of them shared, were counted by a later analysis. TCRdb's table, derived via immunoSEQ multiplex PCR, lists solely in-frame clones and lacks some. That table furnishes V, J and clone size, whereas the DNA furnished D and trimming. Of fewer than 70,000 clones in the sample, roughly 80% were seen once. The data were taken from a study of cytomegalovirus exposure and HLA in healthy donors. Whole-study findings and limits: Some public TCRs appeared in many individuals, while most sequences were rare. A later analysis linked a missense variant in DCLRE1C to the trimming of TCR beta V and J genes.

In germline, CDR1 is SGHTA, CDR2 FQGNSA. J lost 1 base, V lost 1 base, and 0 bases had no gene match. The CDR3 is 15 amino acids. This rearrangement joins TRBV7-2 to TRBJ2-3; TRBD2 matches 9 bases. The sample taken for sequencing was PBMCs. The TCR sequence derives from a woman aged 40-49 years in good health and CMV-seronegative. CDR3 nucleotide sequence: TGTGCCAGCAGCTTAGGCGGGAGGGGCACAGATACGCAGTATTTT. Translating it yields CASSLGGRGTDTQYF.